This T cell receptor beta chain derives from a study of blood T cells in healthy people across ages. For the second PCR, which ran for about 6 to 12 cycles, a sample-barcoded 5' primer and a J-beta primer mix were used. One entry per CDR3 protein, called by TCRdb with MiXCR from the 5' RACE reads. The sample contains about 900,000 distinct CDR3 sequences, about 62% of which appear only once. Germline V gene sequence: CDR1 LGHNA, CDR2 YSLEER. CDR3 length equals 16 residues. Trimming stripped 0 bases from V and 0 bases from J, with 12 bases between. The sequencing sample was made of blood. V is TRBV4-3 and J is TRBJ2-7; no clear D. This TCR was sampled from a man under 40 in good health. CDR3 nucleotide sequence: TGCGCCAGCAGCCAAGACCGGTGGCCCAACTCCTACGAGCAGTACTTC. Its translation is CASSQDRWPNSYEQYF.